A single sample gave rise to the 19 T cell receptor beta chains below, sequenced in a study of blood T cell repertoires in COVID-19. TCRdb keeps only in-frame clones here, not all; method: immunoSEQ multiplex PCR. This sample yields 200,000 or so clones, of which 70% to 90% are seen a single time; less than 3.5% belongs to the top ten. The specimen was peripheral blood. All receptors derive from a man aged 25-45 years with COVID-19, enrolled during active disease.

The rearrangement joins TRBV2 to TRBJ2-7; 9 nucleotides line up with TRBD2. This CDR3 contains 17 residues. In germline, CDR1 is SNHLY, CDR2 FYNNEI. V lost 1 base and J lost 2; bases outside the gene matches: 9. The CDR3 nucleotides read TGTGCCAGCAGTGAAGATAGCGGGGGATGGGGTACCTACGAGCAGTACTTC. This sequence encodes CASSEDSGGWGTYEQYF.

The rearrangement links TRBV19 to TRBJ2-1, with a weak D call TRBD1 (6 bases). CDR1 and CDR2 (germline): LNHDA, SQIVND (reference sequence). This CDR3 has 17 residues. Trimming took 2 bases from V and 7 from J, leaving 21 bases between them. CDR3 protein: CASSITRQIPRGNEQFF. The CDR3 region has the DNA TGTGCCAGTAGTATAACACGCCAGATCCCGAGGGGGAATGAGCAGTTCTTC.

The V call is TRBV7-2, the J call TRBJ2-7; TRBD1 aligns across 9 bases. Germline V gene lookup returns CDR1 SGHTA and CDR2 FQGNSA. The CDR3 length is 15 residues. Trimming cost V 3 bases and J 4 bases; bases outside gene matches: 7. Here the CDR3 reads CASSFHRGQGYEQYF. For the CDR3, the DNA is TGTGCCAGCAGCTTCCACAGGGGGCAGGGATACGAGCAGTACTTC.

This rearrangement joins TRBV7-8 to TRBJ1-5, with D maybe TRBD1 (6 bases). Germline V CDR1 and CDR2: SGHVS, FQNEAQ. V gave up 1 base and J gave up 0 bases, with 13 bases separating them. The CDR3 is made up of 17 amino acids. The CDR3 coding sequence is TGTGCCAGCAGCTTAGTAGGGCAGGGGTATAGCAATCAGCCCCAGCATTTT. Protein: CASSLVGQGYSNQPQHF.

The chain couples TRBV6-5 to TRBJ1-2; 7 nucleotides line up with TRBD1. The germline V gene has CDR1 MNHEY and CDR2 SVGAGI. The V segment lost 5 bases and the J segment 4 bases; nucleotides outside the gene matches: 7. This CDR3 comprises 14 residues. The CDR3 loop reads CASSPSTGTYGYTF. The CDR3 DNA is TGTGCCAGCAGTCCGTCGACAGGGACCTATGGCTACACCTTC.

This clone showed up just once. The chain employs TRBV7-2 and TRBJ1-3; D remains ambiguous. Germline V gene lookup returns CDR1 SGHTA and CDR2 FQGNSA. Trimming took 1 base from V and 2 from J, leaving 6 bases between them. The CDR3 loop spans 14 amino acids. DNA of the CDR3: TGTGCCAGCAGCTTAGTCGCAGCTGGAAACACCATATATTTT. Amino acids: CASSLVAAGNTIYF.

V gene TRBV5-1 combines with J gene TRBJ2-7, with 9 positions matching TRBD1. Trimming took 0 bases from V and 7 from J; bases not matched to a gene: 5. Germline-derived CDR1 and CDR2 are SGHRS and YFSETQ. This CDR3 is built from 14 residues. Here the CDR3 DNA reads TGCGCCAGCAGCTTGGCGACAGGGGGTCAAGAGCAGTACTTC. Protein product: CASSLATGGQEQYF. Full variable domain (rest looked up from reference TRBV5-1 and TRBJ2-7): KAGVTQTPRYLIKTRGQQVTLSCSPISGHRSVSWYQQTPGQGLQFLFEYFSETQRNKGNFPGRFSGRQFSNSRSEMNVSTLELGDSALYLCASSLATGGQEQYFGPGTRLTVT.

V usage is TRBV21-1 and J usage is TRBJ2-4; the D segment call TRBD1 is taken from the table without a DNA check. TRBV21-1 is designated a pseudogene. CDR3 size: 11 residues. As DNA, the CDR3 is TGTGCCAGGCGACAGAAAAACATTCAGTACTTC. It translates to CARRQKNIQYF.

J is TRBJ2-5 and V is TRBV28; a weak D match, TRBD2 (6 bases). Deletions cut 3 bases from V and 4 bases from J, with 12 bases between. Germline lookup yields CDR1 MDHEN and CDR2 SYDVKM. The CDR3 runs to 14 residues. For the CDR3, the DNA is TGTGCCAGCAGTTTGGCGGGACGGTCAGAGACCCAGTACTTC. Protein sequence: CASSLAGRSETQYF.

The CDR3: CASSGTGGALTTEAFF. The CDR3 DNA is TGCGCCAGCAGCGGGACAGGGGGCGCCTTGACCACTGAAGCTTTCTTT. V usage is TRBV4-1 and J usage is TRBJ1-1, with 12 bases matching TRBD1. Germline CDR1 is MGHRA and CDR2 is YSYEKL. V shed 5 bases and J 4 bases; nucleotides not matched to a gene: 8. The CDR3 is 16 residues long.

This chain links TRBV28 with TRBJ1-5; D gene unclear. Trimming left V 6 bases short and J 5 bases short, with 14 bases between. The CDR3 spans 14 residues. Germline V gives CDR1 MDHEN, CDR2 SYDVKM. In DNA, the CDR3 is TGTGCCAGCAGGCAGACAACCACCTATCAGCCCCAGCATTTT. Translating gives CASRQTTTYQPQHF.

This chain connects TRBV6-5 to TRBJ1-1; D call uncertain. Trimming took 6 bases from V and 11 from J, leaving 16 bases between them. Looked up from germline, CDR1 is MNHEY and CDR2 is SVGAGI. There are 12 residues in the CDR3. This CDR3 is CASRNTLAGAFF. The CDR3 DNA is TGTGCCAGCAGAAACACGCTGGCTGGCGCTTTCTTT.

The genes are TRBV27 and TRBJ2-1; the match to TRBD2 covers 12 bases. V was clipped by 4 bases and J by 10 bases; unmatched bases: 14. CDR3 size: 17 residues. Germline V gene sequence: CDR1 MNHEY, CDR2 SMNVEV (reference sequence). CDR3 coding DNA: TGTGCCAGCAGTTCCCTTTCCGGACTAGCGGGGCCTAGGGAGCAGTTCTTC. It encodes CASSSLSGLAGPREQFF.

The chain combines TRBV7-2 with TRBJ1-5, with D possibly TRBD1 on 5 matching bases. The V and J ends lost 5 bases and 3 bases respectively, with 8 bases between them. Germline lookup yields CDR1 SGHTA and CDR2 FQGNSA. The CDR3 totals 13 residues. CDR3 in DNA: TGTGCCAGCAGCAGGGACTACAATCAGCCCCAGCATTTT. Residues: CASSRDYNQPQHF. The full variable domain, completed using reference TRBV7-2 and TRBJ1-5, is GAGVSQSPSNKVTEKGKDVELRCDPISGHTALYWYRQSLGQGLEFLIYFQGNSAPDKSGLPSDRFSAERTGGSVSTLTIQRTQQEDSAVYLCASSRDYNQPQHFGDGTRLSIL.

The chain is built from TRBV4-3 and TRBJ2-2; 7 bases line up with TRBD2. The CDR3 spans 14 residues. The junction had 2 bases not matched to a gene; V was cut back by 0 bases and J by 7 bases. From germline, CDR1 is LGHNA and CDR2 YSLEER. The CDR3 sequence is CASSQDSGGGELFF. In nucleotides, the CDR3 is TGCGCCAGCAGCCAAGATTCGGGGGGCGGGGAGCTGTTTTTT.

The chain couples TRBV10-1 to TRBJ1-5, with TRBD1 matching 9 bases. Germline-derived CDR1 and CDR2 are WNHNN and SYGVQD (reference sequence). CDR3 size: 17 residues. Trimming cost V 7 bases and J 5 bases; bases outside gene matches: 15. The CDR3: CASTFLPRTGAHQPQHF. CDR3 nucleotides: TGCGCCAGCACGTTCCTACCCCGGACAGGGGCCCATCAGCCCCAGCATTTT.

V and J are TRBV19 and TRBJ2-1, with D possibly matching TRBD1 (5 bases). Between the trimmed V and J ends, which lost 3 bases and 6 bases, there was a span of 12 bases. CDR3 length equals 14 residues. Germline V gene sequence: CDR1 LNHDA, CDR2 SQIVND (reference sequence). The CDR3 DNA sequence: TGTGCCAGTAGTATTAGGGTTCAGGGCAATGAGCAGTTCTTC. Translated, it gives CASSIRVQGNEQFF. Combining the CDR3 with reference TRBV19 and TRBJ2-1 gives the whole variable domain DGGITQSPKYLFRKEGQNVTLSCEQNLNHDAMYWYRQDPGQGLRLIYYSQIVNDFQKGDIAEGYSVSREKKESFPLTVTSAQKNPTAFYLCASSIRVQGNEQFFGPGTRLTVL.

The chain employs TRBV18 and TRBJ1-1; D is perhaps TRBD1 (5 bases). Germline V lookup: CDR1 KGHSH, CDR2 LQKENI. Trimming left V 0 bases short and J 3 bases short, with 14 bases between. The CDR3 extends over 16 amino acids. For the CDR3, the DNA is TGTGCCAGCTCACCACCCGGGTTTCGGGGGGACACTGAAGCTTTCTTT. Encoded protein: CASSPPGFRGDTEAFF.

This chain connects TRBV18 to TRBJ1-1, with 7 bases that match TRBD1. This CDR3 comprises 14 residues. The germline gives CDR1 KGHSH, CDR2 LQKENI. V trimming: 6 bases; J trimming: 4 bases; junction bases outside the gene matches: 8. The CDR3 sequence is CASSSDRVGTEAFF. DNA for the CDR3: TGTGCCAGCTCCTCAGACAGGGTAGGCACTGAAGCTTTCTTT.